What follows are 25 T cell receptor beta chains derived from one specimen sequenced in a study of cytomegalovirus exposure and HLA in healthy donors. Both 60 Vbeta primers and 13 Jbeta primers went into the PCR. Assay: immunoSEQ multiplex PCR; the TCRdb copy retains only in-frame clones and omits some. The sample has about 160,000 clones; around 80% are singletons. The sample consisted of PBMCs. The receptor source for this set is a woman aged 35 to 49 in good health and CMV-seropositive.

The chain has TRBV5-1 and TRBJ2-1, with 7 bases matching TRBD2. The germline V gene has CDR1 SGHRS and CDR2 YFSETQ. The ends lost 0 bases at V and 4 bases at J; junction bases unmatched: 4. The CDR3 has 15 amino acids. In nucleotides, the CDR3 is TGCGCCAGCAGCTTGGCCCCAGCGGGGTACAATGAGCAGTTCTTC. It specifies CASSLAPAGYNEQFF. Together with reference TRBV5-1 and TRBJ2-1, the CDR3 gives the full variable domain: KAGVTQTPRYLIKTRGQQVTLSCSPISGHRSVSWYQQTPGQGLQFLFEYFSETQRNKGNFPGRFSGRQFSNSRSEMNVSTLELGDSALYLCASSLAPAGYNEQFFGPGTRLTVL.

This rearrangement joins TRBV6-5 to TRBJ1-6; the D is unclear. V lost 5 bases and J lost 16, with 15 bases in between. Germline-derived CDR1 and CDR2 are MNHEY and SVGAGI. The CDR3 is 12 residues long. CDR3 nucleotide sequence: TGTGCCAGCAGTGAACCGGGTACCAATCTCCACTTT. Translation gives CASSEPGTNLHF.

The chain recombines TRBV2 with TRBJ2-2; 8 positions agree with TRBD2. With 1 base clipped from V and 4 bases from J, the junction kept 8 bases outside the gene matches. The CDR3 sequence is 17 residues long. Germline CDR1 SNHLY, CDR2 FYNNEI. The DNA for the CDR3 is TGTGCCAGCAGTGAAGTCAGCAGCGGGGGCTTCACCGGGGAGCTGTTTTTT. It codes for CASSEVSSGGFTGELFF.

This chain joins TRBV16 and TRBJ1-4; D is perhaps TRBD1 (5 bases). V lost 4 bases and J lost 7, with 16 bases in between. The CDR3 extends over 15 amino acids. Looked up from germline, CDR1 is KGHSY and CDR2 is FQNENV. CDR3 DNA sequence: TGTGCCAGCAGCCCCCGGGGGGACGTCCTTGAAAAACTGTTTTTT. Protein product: CASSPRGDVLEKLFF.

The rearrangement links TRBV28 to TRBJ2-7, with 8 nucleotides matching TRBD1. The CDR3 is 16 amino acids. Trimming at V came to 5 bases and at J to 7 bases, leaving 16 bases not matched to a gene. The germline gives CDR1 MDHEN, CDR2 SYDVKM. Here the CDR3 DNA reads TGTGCCAGCAGTGAGTGGACAGGGCTCTGGGAACGGGAGCAGTACTTC. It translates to CASSEWTGLWEREQYF.

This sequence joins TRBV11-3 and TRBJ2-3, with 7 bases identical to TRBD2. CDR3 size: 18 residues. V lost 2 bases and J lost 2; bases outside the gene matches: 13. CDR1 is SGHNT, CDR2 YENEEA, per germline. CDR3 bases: TGTGCCAGCAGCTTATTGGGGCCTGGCGGGGGAGACACAGATACGCAGTATTTT. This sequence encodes CASSLLGPGGGDTDTQYF.

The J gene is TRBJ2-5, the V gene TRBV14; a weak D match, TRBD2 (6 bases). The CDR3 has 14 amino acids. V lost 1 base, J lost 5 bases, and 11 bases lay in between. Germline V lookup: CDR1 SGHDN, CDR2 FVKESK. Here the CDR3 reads CASSQGARGETQYF. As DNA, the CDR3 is TGTGCCAGCAGCCAAGGGGCTCGGGGGGAGACCCAGTACTTC.

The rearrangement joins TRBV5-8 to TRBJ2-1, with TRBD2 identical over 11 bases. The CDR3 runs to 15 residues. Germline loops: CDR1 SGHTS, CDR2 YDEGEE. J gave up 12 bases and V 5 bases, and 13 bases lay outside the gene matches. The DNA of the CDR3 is TGTGCCAGCAGTCCCGGGACTAGCGGAGTTCAAGGGCAGTTCTTC. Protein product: CASSPGTSGVQGQFF.

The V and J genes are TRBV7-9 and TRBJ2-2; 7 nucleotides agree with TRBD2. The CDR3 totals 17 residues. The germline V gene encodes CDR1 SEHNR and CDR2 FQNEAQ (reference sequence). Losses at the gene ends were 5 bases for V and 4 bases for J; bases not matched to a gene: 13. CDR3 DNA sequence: TGTGCCAGCAGCCAGCTGACGGGGGGTGACGGCACCGGGGAGCTGTTTTTT. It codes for CASSQLTGGDGTGELFF.

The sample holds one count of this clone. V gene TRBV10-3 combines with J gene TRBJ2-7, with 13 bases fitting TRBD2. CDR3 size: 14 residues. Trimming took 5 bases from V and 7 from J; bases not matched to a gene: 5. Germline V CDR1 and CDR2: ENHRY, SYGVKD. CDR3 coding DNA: TGTGCCATCAGTATGACTAGCGGGGGGTATGAGCAGTACTTC. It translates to CAISMTSGGYEQYF.

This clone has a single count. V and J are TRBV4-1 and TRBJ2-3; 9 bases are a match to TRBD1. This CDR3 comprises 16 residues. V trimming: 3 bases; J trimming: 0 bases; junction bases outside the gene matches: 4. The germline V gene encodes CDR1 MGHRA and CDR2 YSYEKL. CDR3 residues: CASSHSGTGSTDTQYF. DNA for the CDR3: TGCGCCAGCAGCCACTCCGGGACAGGGAGCACAGATACGCAGTATTTT.

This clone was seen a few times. CDR3 sequence: CASSSRWGDEAFF. The CDR3 DNA is TGTGCCAGTAGTTCCCGCTGGGGCGATGAAGCTTTCTTT. The V and J genes are TRBV19 and TRBJ1-1, with a possible D match to TRBD1 (5 bases). CDR3 length: 13 amino acids. V dropped 5 bases and J dropped 7 bases, with 14 bases sitting between them. The germline gives CDR1 LNHDA, CDR2 SQIVND (reference sequence).

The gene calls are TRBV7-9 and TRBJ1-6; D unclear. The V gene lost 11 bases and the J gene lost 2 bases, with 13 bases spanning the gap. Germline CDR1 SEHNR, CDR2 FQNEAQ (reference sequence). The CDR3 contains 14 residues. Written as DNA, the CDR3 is TGTGCCGTATCTTCTGTAGCCTATAATTCACCCCTCCACTTT. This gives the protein CAVSSVAYNSPLHF. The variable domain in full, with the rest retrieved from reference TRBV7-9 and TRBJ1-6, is DTGVSQNPRHKITKRGQNVTFRCDPISEHNRLYWYRQTLGQGPEFLTYFQNEAQLEKSRLLSDRFSAERPKGSFSTLEIQRTEQGDSAMYLCAVSSVAYNSPLHFGNGTRLTVT.

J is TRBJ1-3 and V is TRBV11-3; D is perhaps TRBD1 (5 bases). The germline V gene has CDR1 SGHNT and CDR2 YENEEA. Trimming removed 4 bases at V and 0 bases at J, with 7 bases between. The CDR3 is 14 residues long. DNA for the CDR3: TGTGCCAGCAGCTCGACAGTCTCTGGAAACACCATATATTTT. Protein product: CASSSTVSGNTIYF.

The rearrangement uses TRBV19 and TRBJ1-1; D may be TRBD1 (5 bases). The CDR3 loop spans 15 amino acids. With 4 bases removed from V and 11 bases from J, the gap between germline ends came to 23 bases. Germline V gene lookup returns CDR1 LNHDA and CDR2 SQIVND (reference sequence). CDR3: CASSRPPGTGVMAFF. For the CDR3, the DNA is TGTGCCAGTAGTAGACCCCCGGGGACGGGGGTGATGGCTTTCTTT.

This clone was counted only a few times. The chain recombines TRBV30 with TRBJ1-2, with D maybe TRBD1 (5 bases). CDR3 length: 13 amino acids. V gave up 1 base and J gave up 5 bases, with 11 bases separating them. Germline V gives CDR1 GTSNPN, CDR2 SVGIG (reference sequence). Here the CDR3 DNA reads TGTGCCTGGAGTGCGGGTTCAGGGTATGGCTACACCTTC. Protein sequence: CAWSAGSGYGYTF. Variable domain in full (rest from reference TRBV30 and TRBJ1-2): SQTIHQWPATLVQPVGSPLSLECTVEGTSNPNLYWYRQAAGRGLQLLFYSVGIGQISSEVPQNLSASRPQDRQFILSSKKLLLSDSGFYLCAWSAGSGYGYTFGSGTRLTVV.

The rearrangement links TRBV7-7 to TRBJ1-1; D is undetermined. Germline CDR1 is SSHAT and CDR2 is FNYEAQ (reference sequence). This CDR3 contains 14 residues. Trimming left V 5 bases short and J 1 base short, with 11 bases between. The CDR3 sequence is CASSTAARNTEAFF. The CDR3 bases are TGTGCCAGCAGCACCGCGGCACGGAACACTGAAGCTTTCTTT.

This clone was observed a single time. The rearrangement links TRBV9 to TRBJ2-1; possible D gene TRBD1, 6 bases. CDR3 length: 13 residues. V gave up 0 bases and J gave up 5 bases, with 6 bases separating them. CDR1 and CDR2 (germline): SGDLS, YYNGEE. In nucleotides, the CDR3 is TGTGCCAGCAGCGTAGCAGGGGACAATGAGCAGTTCTTC. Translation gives CASSVAGDNEQFF.

For the CDR3, the DNA is TGTGCCATCAGTCAGACAGGGGCAACGGGCTATGGCTACACCTTC. This gives the protein CAISQTGATGYGYTF. The chain links TRBV10-3 to TRBJ1-2, with 8 bases aligning to TRBD1. The V gene end was trimmed by 5 bases and the J gene end by 4 bases; junction bases not matched to a gene: 9. Germline values: CDR1 ENHRY, CDR2 SYGVKD. The CDR3 runs 15 residues.

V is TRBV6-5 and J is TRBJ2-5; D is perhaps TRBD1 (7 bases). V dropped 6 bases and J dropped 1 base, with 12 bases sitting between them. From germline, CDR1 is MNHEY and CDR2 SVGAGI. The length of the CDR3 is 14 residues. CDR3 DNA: TGTGCCAGCAGCTCAGGGGGGTTCCAAGAGACCCAGTACTTC. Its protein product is CASSSGGFQETQYF.

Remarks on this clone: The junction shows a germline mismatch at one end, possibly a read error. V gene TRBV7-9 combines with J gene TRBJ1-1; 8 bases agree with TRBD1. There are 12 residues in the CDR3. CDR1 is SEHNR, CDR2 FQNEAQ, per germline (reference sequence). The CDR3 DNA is TGTTCCAGCAGCTGGACAGGGACTGAAGCTTTCTTT. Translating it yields CSSSWTGTEAFF.

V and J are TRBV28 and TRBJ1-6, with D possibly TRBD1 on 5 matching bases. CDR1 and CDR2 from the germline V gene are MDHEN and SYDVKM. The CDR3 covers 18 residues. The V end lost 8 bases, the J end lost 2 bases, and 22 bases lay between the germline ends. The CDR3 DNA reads TGTGCCAGCTTTTCGCGACCCACACAGGTTACCTATAATTCACCCCTCCACTTT. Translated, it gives CASFSRPTQVTYNSPLHF.

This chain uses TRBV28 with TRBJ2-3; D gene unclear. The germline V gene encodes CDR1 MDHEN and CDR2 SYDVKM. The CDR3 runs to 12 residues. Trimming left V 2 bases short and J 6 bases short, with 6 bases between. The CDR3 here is CASSLVVDTQYF. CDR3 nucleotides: TGTGCCAGCAGTTTAGTCGTGGATACGCAGTATTTT.

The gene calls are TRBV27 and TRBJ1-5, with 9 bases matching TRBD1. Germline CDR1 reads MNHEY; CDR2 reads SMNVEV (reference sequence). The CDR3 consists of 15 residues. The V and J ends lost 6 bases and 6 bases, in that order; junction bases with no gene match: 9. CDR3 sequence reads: CASSPPGQGGQPQHF. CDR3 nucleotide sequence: TGTGCCAGCAGCCCTCCGGGACAGGGAGGTCAGCCCCAGCATTTT.

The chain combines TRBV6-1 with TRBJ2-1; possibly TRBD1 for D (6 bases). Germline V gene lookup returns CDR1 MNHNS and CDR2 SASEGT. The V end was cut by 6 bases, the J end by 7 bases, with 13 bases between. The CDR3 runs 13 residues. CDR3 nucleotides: TGTGCCAGCAGGACTTATACAGGGAATGAGCAGTTCTTC. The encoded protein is CASRTYTGNEQFF.